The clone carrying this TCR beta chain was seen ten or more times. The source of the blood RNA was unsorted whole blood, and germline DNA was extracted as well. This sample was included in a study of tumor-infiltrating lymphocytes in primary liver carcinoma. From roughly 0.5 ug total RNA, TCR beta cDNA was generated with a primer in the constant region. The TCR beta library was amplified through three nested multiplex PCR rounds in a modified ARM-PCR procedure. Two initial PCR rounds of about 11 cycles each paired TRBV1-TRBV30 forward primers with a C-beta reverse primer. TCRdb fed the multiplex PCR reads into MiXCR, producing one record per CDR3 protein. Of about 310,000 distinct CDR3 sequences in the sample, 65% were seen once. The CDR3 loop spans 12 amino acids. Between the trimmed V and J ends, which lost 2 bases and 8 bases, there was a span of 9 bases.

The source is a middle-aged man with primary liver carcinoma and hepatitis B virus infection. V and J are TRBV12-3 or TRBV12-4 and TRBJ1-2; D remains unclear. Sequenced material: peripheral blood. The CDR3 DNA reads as TGTGCCAGCAGTTTAACGGGGAAGGGCTACACCTTC. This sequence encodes CASSLTGKGYTF.